Each of the 25 T cell receptor beta chains below was sequenced from the same sample in a study of tissue T cells after allogeneic stem cell transplantation. Sequencing was performed with immunoSEQ multiplex PCR; in TCRdb, only in-frame clones are kept and a portion is missing. The data contain under 9,000 clones, approximately 55% of them singletons. Time point given: mouse harvest day 7 after allogeneic transplant. Each mouse received 10^7 T-cell-depleted marrow cells plus 10^6 splenic CD5+ T cells by tail vein. The sequenced sample was lymph node tissue. The receptors originated from a female BALB/c mouse given C57BL/6 T cells with graft-versus-host disease after an allogeneic hematopoietic cell transplant.

Worth noting for this clone: Genes here carry mouse names. Sequencing ends 1 residue short of the CDR3 end; the germline J gene provides the rest. The genes are TRBV16 and TRBJ1-2; D remains ambiguous. V was trimmed by 0 bases and J by 2 bases, leaving 4 bases between them. CDR1 is SGHSA, CDR2 FRNQAP, per germline. The CDR3 spans 13 residues. Partial CDR3 DNA: TGTGCAAGCAGCTTAGAGGGGAACTCCGACTACACC. This translates into CASSLEGNSDYT. The CDR3 reads in full as CASSLEGNSDYTF.

This clone was seen a handful of times. Genes here carry mouse names. The CDR3 is cut off 1 residue early in the read; its end comes from the germline J gene. The chain couples TRBV19 to TRBJ2-7; TRBD2 matches 13 bases. With V trimmed by 2 bases and J by 7 bases, 3 bases remained unmatched. CDR1 is FNHDT, CDR2 SITEND, per germline (reference sequence). This CDR3 is built from 14 residues. The CDR3 is CASSIGLGGREQYF. The sequenced part of the CDR3 DNA is TGTGCCAGCAGTATCGGACTGGGGGGGCGGGAACAGTAC.

Judged by abundance, this clone is large. Gene names refer to mouse genes. The read is 1 residue too short to cover the CDR3 end, so that end is filled in from the germline J gene. This chain links TRBV1 with TRBJ2-5; D tentatively reads TRBD1 or TRBD2 (6 bases each). The CDR3 has 14 residues. CDR1 NSQYPW and CDR2 LRSPGD come from the germline V gene (reference sequence). V was pared by 0 bases and J by 2 bases, with 6 bases between. CDR3 DNA (partial): TGCACCTGCAGTGCAGAGGGGGCCCAAGACACCCAGTAC. Amino acid sequence: CTCSAEGAQDTQY. The CDR3 reads in full as CTCSAEGAQDTQYF.

As for this clone: Gene names and germline match the mouse. The CDR3 DNA, read in part, is TGTGCCAGCTCCCTACACAGGGGGCAAGACACCCAGTAC. Its protein is CASSLHRGQDTQY. The whole CDR3 sequence reads CASSLHRGQDTQYF. V gene TRBV12-2 combines with J gene TRBJ2-5, with TRBD1 identical over 8 bases. Read data end 1 residue before the CDR3 end; the end is taken from the germline J gene. Germline CDR1 reads SGHLS; CDR2 reads HYDKME. CDR3 length: 14 residues. The V and J ends lost 4 bases and 3 bases, in that order; junction bases with no gene match: 5.

In the case of this clone: Mouse names are used for the genes. The read comes to an end 1 residue before the CDR3 does, leaving the germline J gene to fill in the end. This sequence joins TRBV16 and TRBJ2-5, with D perhaps TRBD2 (7 bases). Germline CDR1 and CDR2: SGHSA and FRNQAP. The CDR3 runs to 14 residues. Trimming shortened V by 1 base and J by 6 bases, and 11 bases separated the two germline ends. The part of the CDR3 DNA that was read is TGTGCAAGCAGCTTAGCTGGGGGCGCGGACACCCAGTAC. This codes for CASSLAGGADTQY. The complete CDR3 reads CASSLAGGADTQYF.

Turning to this clone: The listed genes are named as in mouse. The DNA ends 1 residue before the CDR3 does, and the rest of the CDR3 is filled in from the germline J gene. The V and J genes are TRBV13-1 and TRBJ1-1; 9 positions agree with TRBD1. This CDR3 has 15 residues. CDR1 is NSHNY and CDR2 is SYGAGN in the germline V gene. The junction had 6 bases not matched to a gene; V was cut back by 3 bases and J by 3 bases. The covered CDR3 bases are TGTGCCAGCAGTGTCCGGGACAGGGTGGACACAGAAGTCTTC. It encodes CASSVRDRVDTEVF. The complete CDR3 sequence is CASSVRDRVDTEVFF.

As for this clone: Genes and germline are mouse. Coverage ceases 1 residue before the CDR3 finishes, and the germline J gene fills in the end. V is TRBV12-1 and J is TRBJ2-3, with TRBD2 matching 8 bases. CDR1 and CDR2 from the germline V gene are SGHSN and HYEKVE. This CDR3 spans 15 amino acids. With 0 bases clipped from V and 2 bases from J, the junction kept 3 bases outside the gene matches. CDR3 loop: CASSLGWGDAETLYF. The covered CDR3 bases are TGTGCCAGCTCTCTCGGCTGGGGGGATGCAGAAACGCTGTAT.

As for this clone: Gene names are mouse gene names. The read ends 1 residue shy of where the CDR3 ends; the end is completed using the germline J gene. V usage is TRBV1 and J usage is TRBJ1-1, with D hard to call. Trimming left V 0 bases short and J 3 bases short, with 5 bases between. The germline gives CDR1 NSQYPW, CDR2 LRSPGD (reference sequence). The CDR3 totals 13 residues. The DNA read from the CDR3 is TGCACCTGCAGTGCAGATGTGGACACAGAAGTCTTC. Its translation: CTCSADVDTEVF. The complete CDR3 protein is CTCSADVDTEVFF.

This clone has just a few counts. Gene and germline names: mouse. Coverage ceases 1 residue before the CDR3 finishes, and the germline J gene fills in the end. This chain links TRBV23 with TRBJ1-1; the D call of TRBD1 is as the table states it, not checked on the DNA. This CDR3 comprises 14 residues. Germline V gene sequence: CDR1 KGHTA, CDR2 FQNQQP. CDR3 bases read: TGCTCCAGCAGACCCGGGACAACAAACACAGAAGTCTTC. Protein: CSSRPGTTNTEVF. From start to end, the CDR3 is CSSRPGTTNTEVFF.

Regarding this clone: Each gene name is a mouse one. The read ends 1 residue shy of where the CDR3 ends; the end is completed using the germline J gene. The V and J genes are TRBV26 and TRBJ2-3; D remains ambiguous. Trimming pared 3 bases from V and 1 base from J, leaving 2 bases between. The CDR3 has 12 amino acids. Germline CDR1 is KGHPV and CDR2 is FQNQEV (reference sequence). The CDR3 DNA, read in part, is TGTGCCAGCAGTCTCGGTGCAGAAACGCTGTAT. Protein sequence: CASSLGAETLY. The complete CDR3 protein is CASSLGAETLYF.

Regarding this clone: Any gene name here is a mouse gene name. The read stops 1 residue short of the end of the CDR3; the missing end is completed from the germline J gene. The chain links TRBV16 to TRBJ1-2, with no clear D. This CDR3 region has 13 residues. The germline CDR1 and CDR2 sequences are SGHSA and FRNQAP. V lost 5 bases to trimming and J lost 1 base, with 8 bases between them. The DNA read from the CDR3 is TGTGCAAGCAGCGTATACAAAAACTCCGACTACACC. This translates into CASSVYKNSDYT. The entire CDR3 reads CASSVYKNSDYTF.

Regarding this clone: Genes here carry mouse names. The observed sequence ends 1 residue before the CDR3 terminus, with the missing tail filled in from the germline J gene. The chain links TRBV3 to TRBJ1-2; the D is unclear. Germline CDR1 and CDR2: SNHLY and FYNGKV (reference sequence). CDR3 length equals 14 residues. Trimming pared 5 bases from V and 0 bases from J, leaving 10 bases between. The covered CDR3 bases are TGTGCCAGCAGCCTAACAAACTCAAACTCCGACTACACC. Amino acids: CASSLTNSNSDYT. The entire CDR3 sequence reads CASSLTNSNSDYTF.

Concerning this clone: Germline and genes here are mouse. Read sequence stops 1 residue before the CDR3 end, and the germline J gene provides the missing end. This chain links TRBV3 with TRBJ2-1, with 9 positions matching TRBD2. This CDR3 has 16 amino acids. Germline assignment: CDR1 SNHLY and CDR2 FYNGKV (reference sequence). The V and J ends lost 4 bases and 0 bases, in that order; junction bases with no gene match: 4. The covered CDR3 bases are TGTGCCAGCAGCTCCGACTGGGGGTTTAACTATGCTGAGCAGTTC. Encoded protein: CASSSDWGFNYAEQF. The whole CDR3 is CASSSDWGFNYAEQFF.

In the case of this clone: Germline and genes: mouse. Sequencing ends 1 residue short of the CDR3 end; the germline J gene provides the rest. This specimen includes other DNA sequences encoding the same CDR3. The chain has TRBV26 and TRBJ2-4, with D unclear. CDR1 is KGHPV, CDR2 FQNQEV, per germline (reference sequence). V gave up 2 bases and J gave up 2 bases, with 8 bases separating them. The CDR3 is made up of 14 amino acids. CDR3 bases read: TGTGCCAGCAGTCTGGCAGGATCTCAAAACACCTTGTAC. It translates to CASSLAGSQNTLY. The complete CDR3 sequence is CASSLAGSQNTLYF.

This clone has just a few counts. Mouse names are used for the genes. Sequencing ends 1 residue short of the CDR3 end; the germline J gene provides the rest. The sample holds other DNA sequences that translate to the same CDR3. V is TRBV3 and J is TRBJ2-7; D is possibly TRBD1 (5 bases). There are 12 residues in the CDR3. Trimming cost V 3 bases and J 7 bases, with 10 bases left between them. Germline loops: CDR1 SNHLY, CDR2 FYNGKV (reference sequence). CDR3 DNA, as far as it was read: TGTGCCAGCAGCTTCAGGGAGGGAGAACAGTAC. Protein product: CASSFREGEQY. The CDR3 in its entirety is CASSFREGEQYF.

This clone came up a few times. Gene names and germline match the mouse. From the germline J gene comes the end of the CDR3, since the read stops 1 residue before it. V usage is TRBV16 and J usage is TRBJ2-3; D not resolved. Trimming stripped 0 bases from V and 4 bases from J, with 5 bases between. The germline CDR1 and CDR2 sequences are SGHSA and FRNQAP. This CDR3 contains 13 residues. The CDR3 is CASSLETTETLYF. The sequenced part of the CDR3 DNA is TGTGCAAGCAGCTTAGAGACAACAGAAACGCTGTAT.

With regard to this clone: The junction departs from the called germline gene at one end, perhaps through a read error. Gene names are the mouse ones. The DNA ends 1 residue before the CDR3 does, and the rest of the CDR3 is filled in from the germline J gene. This CDR3 is also generated by other DNA sequences in the sample. The J gene is TRBJ2-4, the V gene TRBV12-2, with TRBD2 identical over 7 bases. CDR1 and CDR2 from the germline V gene are SGHLS and HYDKME. The CDR3 runs to 15 residues. This CDR3 is CASSKLGESQNTLYF. The CDR3 bases that were read are TGTGCCAGCTCTAAGCTGGGGGAAAGTCAGAACACCTTGTAC.

Of note for this clone: The gene names given are mouse names. The CDR3 end falls 1 residue outside the read, so it is completed with the germline J gene. The chain joins TRBV5 to TRBJ1-4; D call uncertain. From germline, CDR1 is LGHNA and CDR2 YNLKQL (reference sequence). V lost 2 bases and J 0 bases, leaving 4 bases between the germline ends. There are 14 residues in the CDR3. The CDR3 bases that were read are TGTGCCAGCAGCCAAAAGATTTCCAACGAAAGATTATTT. Its translation: CASSQKISNERLF. In full, the CDR3 is CASSQKISNERLFF.

Concerning this clone: Here the gene names and germline are mouse. From the germline J gene comes the end of the CDR3, since the read stops 1 residue before it. The chain carries TRBV26 and TRBJ1-6; 7 nucleotides match TRBD1. TRBJ1-6 is classed as an ORF, of uncertain function. The trim removed 2 bases at V and 4 bases at J, leaving 2 bases unmatched. The germline V gene encodes CDR1 KGHPV and CDR2 FQNQEV (reference sequence). The CDR3 runs to 15 residues. CDR3 DNA, as far as it was read: TGTGCCAGCAGTCTGACAGGGGATTATAATTCGCCCCTCTAC. It yields the protein CASSLTGDYNSPLY. The whole CDR3 sequence is CASSLTGDYNSPLYF.

On this clone: Any gene name here is a mouse gene name. The read stops 1 residue short of the end of the CDR3; the missing end is completed from the germline J gene. The V and J genes are TRBV3 and TRBJ2-2; D gene uncertain. This CDR3 is built from 15 residues. CDR1 SNHLY and CDR2 FYNGKV come from the germline V gene (reference sequence). The V end lost 0 bases, the J end lost 6 bases, and 11 bases lay between the germline ends. This chain's CDR3 is CASSLAPGSAGQLYF. The covered CDR3 bases are TGTGCCAGCAGCTTAGCGCCGGGGAGCGCCGGGCAGCTCTAC.

This clone qualifies as large. Gene names and germline match the mouse. The read halts 1 residue ahead of the CDR3 end, with the missing end drawn from the germline J gene. The chain uses TRBV3 and TRBJ2-7; D is ambiguous. The CDR3 runs to 12 residues. Germline V gene lookup returns CDR1 SNHLY and CDR2 FYNGKV (reference sequence). The germline V and J ends were trimmed by 2 bases and 3 bases, with 5 bases remaining between them. The CDR3 bases that were read are TGTGCCAGCAGCTTACTTTTCTATGAACAGTAC. The encoded protein is CASSLLFYEQY. Given in full, the CDR3 is CASSLLFYEQYF.

A word on this clone: The gene names here belong to mouse. The sequenced fragment ends 1 residue before the CDR3 boundary, so the rest is inferred from the germline J gene. The chain carries TRBV3 and TRBJ2-1; 10 nucleotides align to TRBD2. V trimming: 1 base; J trimming: 3 bases; junction bases outside the gene matches: 0. Looked up from germline, CDR1 is SNHLY and CDR2 is FYNGKV (reference sequence). The CDR3 totals 15 residues. The CDR3 bases that were read are TGTGCCAGCAGCTTAGACTGGGGGGGCTATGCTGAGCAGTTC. Translation gives CASSLDWGGYAEQF. The CDR3, in full, reads CASSLDWGGYAEQFF.

This clone was seen more than once but under ten times. Gene names and germline match the mouse. The read halts 1 residue ahead of the CDR3 end, with the missing end drawn from the germline J gene. This CDR3 is also generated by other DNA sequences in the sample. This chain joins TRBV26 and TRBJ2-7; 12 nucleotides match TRBD2. The CDR3 totals 15 residues. CDR1 and CDR2 (germline): KGHPV, FQNQEV (reference sequence). V shed 2 bases, J shed 4 bases, and the junction held 3 bases outside the gene matches. The CDR3: CASSLTGTGGYEQYF. The covered CDR3 bases are TGTGCCAGCAGTCTGACCGGGACTGGGGGGTATGAACAGTAC.

This clone is medium-sized (0.01 to 0.1%). The genes and germline here are from mouse. Sequencing ends 1 residue short of the CDR3 end; the germline J gene provides the rest. The chain has TRBV3 and TRBJ1-4; no clear D. Germline V lookup: CDR1 SNHLY, CDR2 FYNGKV (reference sequence). V was clipped by 4 bases and J by 0 bases, with 6 bases between them. The CDR3 is 14 amino acids. CDR3 DNA, as far as it was read: TGTGCCAGCAGCTACGGGGTTTCCAACGAAAGATTATTT. Translating gives CASSYGVSNERLF. The whole CDR3 protein is CASSYGVSNERLFF.

This clone has only a few counts. The germline and genes are mouse ones. With the read ending 1 residue before the CDR3 end, the germline J gene is used to fill in that end. The genes are TRBV5 and TRBJ1-5, with D perhaps matching TRBD1 (5 bases). V shed 4 bases and J shed 0 bases, with 7 bases lying between them. CDR1 and CDR2 from the germline V gene are LGHNA and YNLKQL (reference sequence). The length of the CDR3 is 14 residues. Here the CDR3 reads CASSRDSNNQAPLF. CDR3 bases read: TGTGCCAGCAGCCGCGACAGTAACAACCAGGCTCCGCTT.